This T cell receptor (beta chain) was recovered during a study of T cells in women clearing cervical HPV infection. General study results and limits: CIN3+ cases had significantly higher TCR repertoire richness than controls, but evenness did not differ.

Clones were read by immunoSEQ multiplex PCR, and TCRdb kept only the in-frame ones, dropping some. The sample has some 40,000 clones; the top ten hold around 6.4%. Turning to this clone: Its antigen remains unknown.

This receptor was obtained from a woman between 18 and 69 years old with a cervical HPV16 infection that either progressed to CIN3+ or cleared (not recorded which). The source material was blood buffy coat.

Incomplete CDR3 DNA: TGTGCCAGCAGCCTAGGCCGAGACTATAACCTCCAGAATGAG. It yields the protein CASSLGRDYNLQNE. The whole CDR3 is CASSLGRDYNLQNEQFF. The J gene is TRBJ2-1, the V gene TRBV7-8, with D possibly matching TRBD2 (5 bases). The read gets to within 3 residues of the CDR3 end, and the germline J gene fills in the rest. The V gene lost 5 bases and the J gene lost 7 bases, with 24 bases spanning the gap. Germline CDR1 and CDR2: SGHVS and FQNEAQ. This CDR3 spans 17 amino acids. Full variable domain (missing parts from reference TRBV7-8 and TRBJ2-1): GAGVSQSPRYKVAKRGQDVALRCDPISGHVSLFWYQQALGQGPEFLTYFQNEAQLDKSGLPSDRFFAERPEGSVSTLKIQRTQQEDSAVYLCASSLGRDYNLQNEQFFGPGTRLTVL.